This TCR beta chain was profiled in a study of blood T cell repertoires in COVID-19. Study background: Acute and convalescent COVID-19 specimens originated in the United States, Italy and Spain. T cells, B-cell-depleted T cells, or PBMCs provided the cDNA or gDNA that served as material.

Libraries were prepared by immunoSEQ multiplex PCR; TCRdb keeps only in-frame clonotypes and omits some of them. The table lists 200,000 to 250,000 clones, roughly four fifths of them singletons. The CDR3 extends over 16 amino acids. The germline V gene has CDR1 LGHNA and CDR2 YSLEER. V shed 1 base and J 7 bases; nucleotides not matched to a gene: 9. The rearrangement joins TRBV4-3 to TRBJ2-1; TRBD2 aligns across 8 bases. The receptor was derived from a woman aged 45-59 years with acute or convalescent COVID-19. Sample: peripheral blood. CDR3 protein: CASSQAPAGGVNEQFF. The CDR3 DNA reads as TGCGCCAGCAGCCAAGCCCCCGCGGGGGGAGTGAATGAGCAGTTCTTC.